This T cell receptor beta chain appears in the sequencing data of a study of brain T cells in children with intractable seizures. As to time point: blood from clinic visit 5 months post-surgery; TSC patient then seizure free. Only cases whose brain tissue showed the highest T cell transcript signatures were sequenced. At least one anti-epileptic drug was given before surgery. About this clone itself: No antigen is known for it.

General study findings and limits: Patients' HCMV serostatus was unknown; virus specificity rests on CDR3 similarity alone. Clones missing pre-surgery may reflect undersampling of that blood sample.

Profiled with immunoSEQ multiplex PCR; TCRdb holds only in-frame clones, not every one. The data contain around 340,000 clones, about 93% of them seen just once; the ten biggest clones take up around 6%. The clonotype originates from a boy less than two years old with tuberous sclerosis and intractable seizures. The material sequenced was peripheral blood, taken less than 6 months after surgery.

The CDR3 bases are TGTGCCAGCAGTTTGGACTTTACCGGGACAGGAGGAAACGCGTTACCCAATGAGCAGTTCTTC. Its translation: CASSLDFTGTGGNALPNEQFF. The chain employs TRBV28 and TRBJ2-1, with 8 bases lining up with TRBD1. With V trimmed by 3 bases and J by 6 bases, 25 bases remained unmatched. The V gene's germline CDR1 is MDHEN and CDR2 SYDVKM. CDR3 length equals 21 residues. Together with reference TRBV28 and TRBJ2-1, the CDR3 gives the full variable domain: DVKVTQSSRYLVKRTGEKVFLECVQDMDHENMFWYRQDPGLGLRLIYFSYDVKMKEKGDIPEGYSVSREKKERFSLILESASTNQTSMYLCASSLDFTGTGGNALPNEQFFGPGTRLTVL.